The text below deals with one TCR beta chain. Healthy adults negative for HIV, lacking recent acute infections or vaccinations, served as donors. Sequencing was at deep level. Genomic DNA of each subset was evenly split across several immunoSEQ plates. Each PCR replicate from the sorted subsets contained about 200 ng DNA, which is 25,000 to 30,000 T cell genomes. Data came from immunoSEQ multiplex PCR; TCRdb stores just in-frame clones and leaves some out. The sample lists approximately 640,000 clones, 90% seen once, with 30% to 40% in the top ten. CDR1 and CDR2 (germline): LNHNV, YYDKDF (reference sequence). This CDR3 region has 18 residues. V gave up 6 bases and J gave up 0 bases, with 18 bases separating them. These data are taken from a study of shared clonotypes between healthy human individuals.

Sequenced material: memory CD8+ T cells from PBMCs. The subset here: CD45RO+ cells pooled with CCR7-negative TemRA cells. This clonotype was obtained from a man between 18 and 29 years old in good health. Some clones in this sample may be carry-over from other donors' samples. The chain carries TRBV15 and TRBJ2-6; no definite D call. The CDR3 region has the DNA TGTGCCACCAGGGCACATGGAGCTCGCGACTCTGGGGCCAACGTCCTGACTTTC. It codes for CATRAHGARDSGANVLTF.